The sequence of this TCR beta chain was determined in a study of shared clonotypes between healthy human individuals. Study as a whole: CD8 memory received one plate per donor, CD8 naive two, CD4 memory three and CD4 naive three.

On this clone itself: What it binds is not known.

The trim removed 1 base at V and 7 bases at J, leaving 3 bases unmatched. This CDR3 spans 15 amino acids. Germline-derived CDR1 and CDR2 are SGHNT and YENEEA. Healthy HIV-negative adults without recent acute infections or vaccinations served as donors. Study results and limitations: Clonotypes shared by all four donors outscored non-shared clonotypes in generation probability.

Only in-frame clones appear in the TCRdb table, and some are missing; sequencing was by immunoSEQ multiplex PCR. The sample records 2 million to 2.5 million clones, 93% being singletons. V and J are TRBV11-3 and TRBJ2-1, with 11 bases aligning to TRBD2. Source material: naive CD4+ T cells from PBMCs. The subset was: CD45RA+ positively selected. This TCR derives from a man aged 18 to 35 in good health. Some clones in this sample may be carry-over from other donors' samples. The CDR3 coding sequence is TGTGCCAGCAGCTTAGTACTAGCGGGAGAGAATGAGCAGTTCTTC. It yields the protein CASSLVLAGENEQFF.